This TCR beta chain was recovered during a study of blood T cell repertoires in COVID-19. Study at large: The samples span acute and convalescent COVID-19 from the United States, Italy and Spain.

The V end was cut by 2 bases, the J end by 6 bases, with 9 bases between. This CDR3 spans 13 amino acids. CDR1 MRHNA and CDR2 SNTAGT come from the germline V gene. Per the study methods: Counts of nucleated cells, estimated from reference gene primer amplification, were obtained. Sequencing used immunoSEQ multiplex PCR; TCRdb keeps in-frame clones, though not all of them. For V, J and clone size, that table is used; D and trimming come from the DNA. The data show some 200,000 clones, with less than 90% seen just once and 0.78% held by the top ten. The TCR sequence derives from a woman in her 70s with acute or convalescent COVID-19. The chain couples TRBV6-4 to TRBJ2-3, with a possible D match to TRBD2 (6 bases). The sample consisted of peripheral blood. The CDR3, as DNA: TGTGCCAGCAGTGACATGGAGGGGGATACGCAGTATTTT. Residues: CASSDMEGDTQYF.